This entry lists 30 T cell receptor beta chains sequenced from one sample in a study of blood T cell repertoires in COVID-19. TCRdb's table, derived via immunoSEQ multiplex PCR, lists solely in-frame clones and lacks some. The table records approximately 220,000 clones, approximately 90% of them present only once. What was sequenced was PBMCs or T cells enriched from blood (not recorded which). Source of these receptors: a man aged 25-40 years who had recovered from COVID-19.

The chain couples TRBV14 to TRBJ1-2, with a tentative D call TRBD1 (5 bases). Germline V CDR1 and CDR2: SGHDN, FVKESK. The V and J ends lost 3 bases and 2 bases respectively, with 7 bases between them. The CDR3 is 13 amino acids. CDR3 amino acids: CASSQTANYGYTF. The CDR3 DNA reads as TGTGCCAGCAGCCAGACAGCGAACTATGGCTACACCTTC.

The chain uses TRBV19 and TRBJ2-7; 9 bases agree with TRBD1. Per the germline V gene, CDR1 is LNHDA and CDR2 is SQIVND (reference sequence). The CDR3 sequence is 15 residues long. With V trimmed by 6 bases and J by 2 bases, 8 bases remained unmatched. The CDR3 region has the DNA TGTGCCAGTAGCCCGATGGGACAGGGCACCTACGAGCAGTACTTC. It specifies CASSPMGQGTYEQYF.

The rearrangement joins TRBV19 to TRBJ2-1; D perhaps matches TRBD2 (6 bases). Deletions cut 3 bases from V and 0 bases from J, with 15 bases between. This CDR3 contains 17 residues. Germline loops: CDR1 LNHDA, CDR2 SQIVND (reference sequence). The CDR3 region is CASSMGSGANSYNEQFF. The CDR3 nucleotides read TGTGCCAGTAGTATGGGTAGCGGAGCCAACTCCTACAATGAGCAGTTCTTC.

The genes are TRBV5-1 and TRBJ2-3; D is undetermined. Trimming left V 1 base short and J 4 bases short, with 4 bases between. The CDR3 consists of 12 residues. Germline V gives CDR1 SGHRS, CDR2 YFSETQ. Here the CDR3 reads CASSLLADTQYF. The CDR3 DNA reads TGCGCCAGCAGCTTGTTAGCAGATACGCAGTATTTT.

This clone was found once. CDR3 sequence (DNA): TGTGCCACCAGCTCAGAGGGCGTTTATGGCTACACCTTC. It encodes CATSSEGVYGYTF. The V gene is TRBV15, the J gene TRBJ1-2; the D is unclear. CDR1 is LNHNV, CDR2 YYDKDF, per germline (reference sequence). The CDR3 is made up of 13 amino acids. Trimming pared 5 bases from V and 5 bases from J, leaving 12 bases between.

This chain uses TRBV5-1 with TRBJ1-3; no firm D call. V lost 0 bases and J lost 1, with 5 bases in between. From germline, CDR1 is SGHRS and CDR2 YFSETQ. CDR3 length: 14 amino acids. The CDR3 coding sequence is TGCGCCAGCAGCTTGGGGCAGTCTGGAAACACCATATATTTT. This sequence encodes CASSLGQSGNTIYF.

The sample holds a few counts of this clone. The chain links TRBV7-9 to TRBJ2-3, with D perhaps TRBD1 (5 bases). CDR3 length equals 14 residues. Germline lookup yields CDR1 SEHNR and CDR2 FQNEAQ (reference sequence). V was clipped by 2 bases and J by 2 bases, with 8 bases between them. The CDR3 here is CASSLSGNTDTQYF. DNA of the CDR3: TGTGCCAGCAGCTTATCAGGGAACACAGATACGCAGTATTTT.

V gene TRBV2 combines with J gene TRBJ2-3; D uncertain. Germline CDR1 SNHLY, CDR2 FYNNEI. The CDR3 consists of 14 residues. V shed 3 bases and J shed 6 bases, with 13 bases lying between them. The CDR3 nucleotides are TGTGCCAGCAGTGATTCGGCGCAACAGGATACGCAGTATTTT. Residues: CASSDSAQQDTQYF.

This sequence joins TRBV12-5 and TRBJ2-2; a weak D match, TRBD2 (6 bases). Germline V gives CDR1 LGHNT, CDR2 FRNRAP. The CDR3 has 17 residues. Trimming shortened V by 3 bases and J by 7 bases, and 21 bases separated the two germline ends. The CDR3 region has the DNA TGTGCTAGTGGTTTAAAATTAATGGGGGGAATAGGCGGGGAGCTGTTTTTT. Amino acids: CASGLKLMGGIGGELFF.

This clone was seen only once. The V and J genes are TRBV9 and TRBJ2-7, with D uncertain. Deletions cut 0 bases from V and 0 bases from J, with 7 bases between. The germline V gene encodes CDR1 SGDLS and CDR2 YYNGEE. The CDR3 has 14 amino acids. The CDR3, as DNA: TGTGCCAGCAGCGTAGAAGTGAGCTCCTACGAGCAGTACTTC. Amino acids: CASSVEVSSYEQYF.

This rearrangement joins TRBV2 to TRBJ1-4; 7 bases map to TRBD1. After removal of 6 bases from V and 0 bases from J, the junction contained 13 bases not matched to a gene. There are 18 residues in the CDR3. Germline V gives CDR1 SNHLY, CDR2 FYNNEI. Written as DNA, the CDR3 is TGTGCCAGCAGCGTACTTCGGGACAGCTCCTCAACTAATGAAAAACTGTTTTTT. It encodes CASSVLRDSSSTNEKLFF.

This clone is a singleton in its sample. The chain couples TRBV6-2 or TRBV6-3 to TRBJ2-3; 11 bases fit TRBD2. The V gene end was trimmed by 4 bases and the J gene end by 6 bases; junction bases not matched to a gene: 9. Germline CDR1 MNHEY, CDR2 SVGEGT. This CDR3 has 16 residues. CDR3 bases: TGTGCCAGCAGTTCCCTTAGCGGGAGGGCCCCGGATACGCAGTATTTT. Encoded protein: CASSSLSGRAPDTQYF.

The chain links TRBV10-3 to TRBJ2-7; D might be TRBD1 (5 bases). Germline assignment: CDR1 ENHRY and CDR2 SYGVKD. V was pared by 0 bases and J by 2 bases, with 11 bases between. The length of the CDR3 is 15 residues. CDR3 sequence (DNA): TGTGCCATCAGTGAGTCGCCGACAGCGACCTACGAGCAGTACTTC. This encodes CAISESPTATYEQYF.

The gene calls are TRBV9 and TRBJ2-5; TRBD1 agrees at 9 bases. CDR3 length: 15 amino acids. Germline lookup yields CDR1 SGDLS and CDR2 YYNGEE. V shed 0 bases, J shed 4 bases, and the junction held 4 bases outside the gene matches. The CDR3 loop is CASSVDRGQGETQYF. The CDR3 bases are TGTGCCAGCAGCGTAGACAGGGGGCAGGGAGAGACCCAGTACTTC.

The CDR3 sequence is CASSHGQGAYNEQFF. CDR3 coding DNA: TGTGCCAGCAGCCATGGACAGGGGGCTTACAATGAGCAGTTCTTC. The J gene is TRBJ2-1, the V gene TRBV21-1; TRBD1 reflects the table's D call only, with no check against the DNA. TRBV21-1 is a known pseudogene. The CDR3 has 15 amino acids.

The chain recombines TRBV30 with TRBJ2-7; D is unresolved. The CDR3 is 10 amino acids. V lost 3 bases and J lost 4, with 4 bases in between. Germline CDR1 is GTSNPN and CDR2 is SVGIG (reference sequence). Written as DNA, the CDR3 is TGTGCCTGGAGCCGTTACGAGCAGTACTTC. It encodes CAWSRYEQYF.

The CDR3 sequence is CASSSGVRDDQPQHF. CDR3 DNA sequence: TGTGCCAGCAGCTCAGGGGTCAGGGACGATCAGCCCCAGCATTTT. The rearrangement links TRBV6-5 to TRBJ1-5, with a possible D match to TRBD1 (6 bases). The CDR3 length is 15 residues. V lost 6 bases and J lost 5, with 17 bases in between. Per germline, CDR1 MNHEY and CDR2 SVGAGI.

The count of this clone is one. The chain combines TRBV10-2 with TRBJ2-2, with D possibly being TRBD2 (7 bases). This CDR3 has 17 amino acids. Germline assignment: CDR1 WSHSY and CDR2 SAAADI. Deletions cut 0 bases from V and 5 bases from J, with 16 bases between. CDR3 in DNA: TGCGCCAGCAGTGAGTCCGGAGGGGGGGCAGGTACCGGGGAGCTGTTTTTT. Encoded protein: CASSESGGGAGTGELFF.

This chain connects TRBV9 to TRBJ1-1; 7 bases fit TRBD1. The CDR3 covers 14 residues. Germline CDR1 SGDLS, CDR2 YYNGEE. The V segment lost 4 bases and the J segment 6 bases; nucleotides outside the gene matches: 9. The CDR3 sequence: CASSPAPDRAEAFF. The CDR3 DNA sequence: TGTGCCAGCAGCCCCGCCCCAGACAGGGCTGAAGCTTTCTTT. Based on the CDR3 plus reference TRBV9 and TRBJ1-1, the full variable domain is DSGVTQTPKHLITATGQRVTLRCSPRSGDLSVYWYQQSLDQGLQFLIQYYNGEERAKGNILERFSAQQFPDLHSELNLSSLELGDSALYFCASSPAPDRAEAFFGQGTRLTVV.

This chain uses TRBV4-1 with TRBJ2-7; 7 bases map to TRBD2. Germline assignment: CDR1 MGHRA and CDR2 YSYEKL. Trimming removed 2 bases from V and 2 bases from J; junction bases left unmatched: 6. This CDR3 spans 15 amino acids. The CDR3 is CASSQPPSGAYEQYF. CDR3 bases: TGCGCCAGCAGCCAACCCCCTAGCGGTGCCTACGAGCAGTACTTC.

The CDR3: CASSWTGGDEQYF. For the CDR3, the DNA is TGTGCCAGCAGTTGGACAGGGGGTGACGAGCAGTACTTC. The chain has TRBV28 and TRBJ2-7, with 10 nucleotides matching TRBD1. Germline CDR1 MDHEN, CDR2 SYDVKM. The J segment lost 5 bases and the V segment lost 4 bases, leaving 2 bases of the junction unmatched. This CDR3 region has 13 residues.

This clone has only one observation. The chain has TRBV3-1 (or the pseudogene TRBV3-2) and TRBJ1-6; 7 bases fit TRBD1. Germline assignment: CDR1 LGHDT and CDR2 YNNKEL (reference sequence). The CDR3 has 12 amino acids. The trim removed 6 bases at V and 13 bases at J, leaving 6 bases unmatched. CDR3 coding DNA: TGTGCCAGCAGTCGACAGGGAGTCCCCCTCCACTTT. Amino acid sequence: CASSRQGVPLHF.

The gene calls are TRBV6-2 or TRBV6-3 and TRBJ2-6; D is ambiguous. In germline, CDR1 is MNHEY, CDR2 SVGEGT. V lost 0 bases, J lost 0 bases, and 3 bases lay in between. The CDR3 totals 15 residues. The DNA of the CDR3 is TGTGCCAGCAGTTACTCCAGCTCTGGGGCCAACGTCCTGACTTTC. Its protein is CASSYSSSGANVLTF.

This rearrangement joins TRBV28 to TRBJ2-7; perhaps TRBD1 as D (5 bases). CDR1 and CDR2 from the germline V gene are MDHEN and SYDVKM. V was trimmed by 6 bases and J by 0 bases, leaving 15 bases between them. This CDR3 has 15 residues. The CDR3 is CASRPGFSSSYEQYF. Here the CDR3 DNA reads TGTGCCAGCAGGCCAGGGTTTTCCTCCTCCTACGAGCAGTACTTC.

V is TRBV7-2 and J is TRBJ2-5; TRBD2 matches 9 bases. Trimming cost V 6 bases and J 5 bases; bases outside gene matches: 10. Germline CDR1 and CDR2: SGHTA and FQGNSA. This CDR3 is built from 15 residues. The CDR3 nucleotides are TGTGCCAGCAGACGTTTTGCGGGAGGGGGCGAGACCCAGTACTTC. Its protein product is CASRRFAGGGETQYF.

This chain links TRBV27 with TRBJ1-2; 9 bases align to TRBD1. Germline trimming cut 7 bases from V and 8 bases from J; bases unmatched to any gene: 5. Germline loops: CDR1 MNHEY, CDR2 SMNVEV (reference sequence). This CDR3 is built from 12 residues. CDR3: CASTTGGMGYTF. In DNA form, the CDR3 reads TGTGCCAGCACCACAGGGGGCATGGGCTACACCTTC.

J is TRBJ2-7 and V is TRBV28; the D gene is possibly TRBD2 (6 bases). V gave up 3 bases and J gave up 6 bases, with 15 bases separating them. The CDR3 runs 14 residues. CDR1 and CDR2 (germline): MDHEN, SYDVKM. CDR3 region: CASSFGGYRLEQYF. The CDR3 nucleotides are TGTGCCAGCAGTTTTGGGGGGTACCGTCTCGAGCAGTACTTC.

V gene TRBV7-9 combines with J gene TRBJ2-7; 9 nucleotides agree with TRBD1. Germline V CDR1 and CDR2: SEHNR, FQNEAQ (reference sequence). The CDR3 spans 15 residues. After removal of 3 bases from V and 5 bases from J, the junction contained 8 bases not matched to a gene. The CDR3 nucleotides are TGTGCCAGCAGCTTCACCGGGACAGGGACCAACGAGCAGTACTTC. Encoded protein: CASSFTGTGTNEQYF. Complete variable domain (other parts from reference TRBV7-9 and TRBJ2-7): DTGVSQNPRHKITKRGQNVTFRCDPISEHNRLYWYRQTLGQGPEFLTYFQNEAQLEKSRLLSDRFSAERPKGSFSTLEIQRTEQGDSAMYLCASSFTGTGTNEQYFGPGTRLTVT.

This chain uses TRBV5-1 with TRBJ2-1; 8 positions match TRBD1. Unmatched junction bases numbered 3, after V lost 4 bases and J lost 0 bases. Per the germline V gene, CDR1 is SGHRS and CDR2 is YFSETQ. The CDR3 runs 15 residues. Here the CDR3 DNA reads TGCGCCAGCAGCGCCGGGACAGGCTCCTACAATGAGCAGTTCTTC. It specifies CASSAGTGSYNEQFF.

This chain uses TRBV28 with TRBJ2-7, with 10 positions matching TRBD1. V lost 6 bases to trimming and J lost 3 bases; unmatched junction nucleotides: 8. The CDR3 has 15 residues. Germline CDR1 MDHEN, CDR2 SYDVKM. The CDR3 is CASRGPGQGFYEQYF. The DNA of the CDR3 is TGTGCCAGCAGGGGACCGGGACAGGGGTTCTACGAGCAGTACTTC.